One and the same sample provided the 6 T cell receptor beta chains below, sequenced in a study of graft-versus-host responses after intestinal transplantation. Their specific antigens are unknown. TCRdb's copy holds only in-frame clones and misses some; the assay was immunoSEQ multiplex PCR. This table holds about 90,000 clones, 80% to 95% found once. This sample comprised unstimulated CD8+ T cells sorted from spleen or lymph node cells, obtained before transplant. These receptors came from a human donor who was the organ donor for an intestinal transplant.

The gene calls are TRBV29-1 and TRBJ2-1; TRBD2 agrees at 10 bases. The germline CDR1 and CDR2 sequences are SQVTM and ANQGSEA. After removal of 7 bases from V and 0 bases from J, the junction contained 9 bases not matched to a gene. This CDR3 has 16 residues. The CDR3 is CSADGLAVSSYNEQFF. The CDR3 DNA sequence: TGCAGCGCCGATGGACTAGCGGTTAGCTCCTACAATGAGCAGTTCTTC.

This clone was recorded a few times. This sequence joins TRBV7-9 and TRBJ1-2; possibly TRBD1 for D (6 bases). The germline V gene encodes CDR1 SEHNR and CDR2 FQNEAQ (reference sequence). The CDR3 totals 15 residues. The V gene lost 3 bases and the J gene lost 6 bases, with 17 bases spanning the gap. CDR3 sequence reads: CASSFTGSPPNGYTF. CDR3 nucleotide sequence: TGTGCCAGCAGCTTCACAGGGTCGCCTCCTAATGGCTACACCTTC.

The chain links TRBV27 to TRBJ1-2, with D possibly matching TRBD1 (5 bases). The V and J ends lost 5 bases and 6 bases respectively, with 16 bases between them. This CDR3 is built from 14 residues. Per the germline V gene, CDR1 is MNHEY and CDR2 is SMNVEV (reference sequence). CDR3 sequence: CASSDIGGGDGYTF. The CDR3 DNA follows: TGTGCCAGCAGTGACATCGGTGGGGGGGATGGCTACACCTTC.

The chain uses TRBV2 and TRBJ1-6, with 9 bases aligning to TRBD1. Germline-derived CDR1 and CDR2 are SNHLY and FYNNEI. Trimming took 5 bases from V and 7 from J; bases not matched to a gene: 6. This CDR3 spans 15 amino acids. The DNA for the CDR3 is TGTGCCAGCAGTTACCCGGGGACAGGGAATTCACCCCTCCACTTT. It codes for CASSYPGTGNSPLHF.

This clone was seen a few times. The J gene is TRBJ1-4, the V gene TRBV30; no reliable D call. Trimming took 1 base from V and 7 from J, leaving 10 bases between them. Germline CDR1 GTSNPN, CDR2 SVGIG (reference sequence). The CDR3 is made up of 13 amino acids. CDR3 nucleotide sequence: TGTGCCTGGAGTGGAGGAGTGGGTGAAAAACTGTTTTTT. Its translation: CAWSGGVGEKLFF. The full variable domain, completed using reference TRBV30 and TRBJ1-4, is SQTIHQWPATLVQPVGSPLSLECTVEGTSNPNLYWYRQAAGRGLQLLFYSVGIGQISSEVPQNLSASRPQDRQFILSSKKLLLSDSGFYLCAWSGGVGEKLFFGSGTQLSVL.

This sequence joins TRBV10-2 and TRBJ1-5; D unresolved. V lost 6 bases, J lost 6 bases, and 12 bases lay in between. This CDR3 has 13 residues. In germline, CDR1 is WSHSY, CDR2 SAAADI. The CDR3 DNA is TGCGCCAGCAGCCCCTTTATCGGTCAGCCCCAGCATTTT. Amino acid sequence: CASSPFIGQPQHF.